The clone carrying this T cell receptor beta chain was seen a few times. This CDR3 spans 13 amino acids. V was pared by 2 bases and J by 10 bases, with 9 bases between. CDR1 SGHNT and CDR2 YENEEA come from the germline V gene. The data originate from a study of blood T cell repertoires in COVID-19. Sequencing was performed with immunoSEQ multiplex PCR; in TCRdb, only in-frame clones are kept and a portion is missing. The table lists some 160,000 clones, around 82% of them singletons. The material sequenced was peripheral blood. The chain is built from TRBV11-3 and TRBJ1-6, with a tentative D call TRBD1 (5 bases). This clonotype originated in a woman of 80 years or more with acute or convalescent COVID-19. CDR3 sequence reads: CASSLSRGSPLHF. CDR3 DNA sequence: TGTGCCAGCAGCTTATCAAGGGGCTCACCCCTCCACTTT.